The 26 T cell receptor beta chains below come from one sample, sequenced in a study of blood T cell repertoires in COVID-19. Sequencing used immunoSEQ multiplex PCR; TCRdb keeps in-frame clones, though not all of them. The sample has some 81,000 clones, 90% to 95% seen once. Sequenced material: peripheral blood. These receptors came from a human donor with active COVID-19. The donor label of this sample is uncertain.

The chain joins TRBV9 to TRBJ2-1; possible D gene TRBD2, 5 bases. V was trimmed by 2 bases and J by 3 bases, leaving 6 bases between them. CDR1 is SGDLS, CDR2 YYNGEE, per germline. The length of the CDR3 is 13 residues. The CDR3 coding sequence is TGTGCCAGCAGCGTTCGGGACTACAATGAGCAGTTCTTC. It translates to CASSVRDYNEQFF.

CDR3 nucleotides: TGTGCCAGCAGTGAAGGACAGAGGTGGTATGGCTACACCTTC. It specifies CASSEGQRWYGYTF. This sequence joins TRBV2 and TRBJ1-2; tentative D call: TRBD1 (5 bases). The CDR3 spans 14 residues. Germline V gene lookup returns CDR1 SNHLY and CDR2 FYNNEI. V dropped 1 base and J dropped 5 bases, with 11 bases sitting between them. Drawing the rest from reference TRBV2 and TRBJ1-2, the complete variable domain is EPEVTQTPSHQVTQMGQEVILRCVPISNHLYFYWYRQILGQKVEFLVSFYNNEISEKSEIFDDQFSVERPDGSNFTLKIRSTKLEDSAMYFCASSEGQRWYGYTFGSGTRLTVV.

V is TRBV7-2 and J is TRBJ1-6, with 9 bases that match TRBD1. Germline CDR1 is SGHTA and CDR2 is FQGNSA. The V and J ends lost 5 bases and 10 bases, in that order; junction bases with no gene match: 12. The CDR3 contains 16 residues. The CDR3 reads CASSPRPGQGASPLHF. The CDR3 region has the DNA TGTGCCAGCAGCCCCCGACCGGGACAGGGCGCATCACCCCTCCACTTT.

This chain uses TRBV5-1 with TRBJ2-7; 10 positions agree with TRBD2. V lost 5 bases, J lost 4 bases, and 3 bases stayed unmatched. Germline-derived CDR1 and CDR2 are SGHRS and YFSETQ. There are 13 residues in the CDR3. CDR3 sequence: CASSSSGGYEQYF. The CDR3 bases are TGCGCCAGCAGTTCTAGCGGGGGTTACGAGCAGTACTTC. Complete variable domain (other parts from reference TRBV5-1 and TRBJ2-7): KAGVTQTPRYLIKTRGQQVTLSCSPISGHRSVSWYQQTPGQGLQFLFEYFSETQRNKGNFPGRFSGRQFSNSRSEMNVSTLELGDSALYLCASSSSGGYEQYFGPGTRLTVT.

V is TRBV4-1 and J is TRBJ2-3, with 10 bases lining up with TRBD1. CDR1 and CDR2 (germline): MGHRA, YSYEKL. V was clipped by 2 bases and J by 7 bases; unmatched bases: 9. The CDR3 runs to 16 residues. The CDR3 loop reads CASSQSPTGGINTQYF. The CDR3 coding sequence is TGCGCCAGCAGCCAATCCCCGACAGGGGGCATAAATACGCAGTATTTT.

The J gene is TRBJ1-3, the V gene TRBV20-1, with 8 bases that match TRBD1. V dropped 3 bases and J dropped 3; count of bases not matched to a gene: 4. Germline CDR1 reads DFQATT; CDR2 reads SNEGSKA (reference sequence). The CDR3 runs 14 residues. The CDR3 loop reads CSASSGGYGNTIYF. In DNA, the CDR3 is TGCAGTGCTAGTTCAGGGGGCTATGGAAACACCATATATTTT.

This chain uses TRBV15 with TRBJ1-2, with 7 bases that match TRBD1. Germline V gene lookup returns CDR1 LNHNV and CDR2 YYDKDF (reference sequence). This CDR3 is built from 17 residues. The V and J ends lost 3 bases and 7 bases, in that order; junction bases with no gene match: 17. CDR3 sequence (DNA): TGTGCCACCAGCAGGACCGCAGGGGGTGATCTTTTTGTTGGCTACACCTTC. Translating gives CATSRTAGGDLFVGYTF. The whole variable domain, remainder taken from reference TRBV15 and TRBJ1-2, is DAMVIQNPRYQVTQFGKPVTLSCSQTLNHNVMYWYQQKSSQAPKLLFHYYDKDFNNEADTPDNFQSRRPNTSFCFLDIRSPGLGDTAMYLCATSRTAGGDLFVGYTFGSGTRLTVV.

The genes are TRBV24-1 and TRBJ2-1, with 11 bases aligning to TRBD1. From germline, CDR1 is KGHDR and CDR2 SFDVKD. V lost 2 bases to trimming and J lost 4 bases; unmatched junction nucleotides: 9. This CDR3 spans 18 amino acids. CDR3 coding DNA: TGTGCCACCAGTGATTCGACGCCGGGACAGGGGGGATACAATGAGCAGTTCTTC. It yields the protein CATSDSTPGQGGYNEQFF.

The DNA of the CDR3 is TGCGCCAGCAGCCAACAATGGGGAGGGGCAGGTCAGCCCCAGCATTTT. Its protein product is CASSQQWGGAGQPQHF. This rearrangement joins TRBV4-1 to TRBJ1-5; the D gene is possibly TRBD1 (5 bases). Trimming cost V 2 bases and J 6 bases, with 17 bases left between them. Germline V lookup: CDR1 MGHRA, CDR2 YSYEKL. The CDR3 totals 16 residues.

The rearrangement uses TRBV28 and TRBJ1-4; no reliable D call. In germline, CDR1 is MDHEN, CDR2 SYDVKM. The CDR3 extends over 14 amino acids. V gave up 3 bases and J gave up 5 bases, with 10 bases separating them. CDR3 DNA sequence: TGTGCCAGCAGTTTGGTTGGCTTCAATGAAAAACTGTTTTTT. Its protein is CASSLVGFNEKLFF.

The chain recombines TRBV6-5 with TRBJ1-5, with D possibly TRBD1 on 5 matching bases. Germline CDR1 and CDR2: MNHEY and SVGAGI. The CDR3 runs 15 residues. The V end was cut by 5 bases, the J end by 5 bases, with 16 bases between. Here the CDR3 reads CASSRGRGTDQPQHF. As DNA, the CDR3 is TGTGCCAGCAGTCGAGGGAGGGGAACCGATCAGCCCCAGCATTTT.

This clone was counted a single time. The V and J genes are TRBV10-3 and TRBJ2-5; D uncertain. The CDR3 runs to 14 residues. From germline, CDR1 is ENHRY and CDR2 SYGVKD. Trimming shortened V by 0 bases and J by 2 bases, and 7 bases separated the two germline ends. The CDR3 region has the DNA TGTGCCATCAGTGAGTCGGCAAATCAAGAGACCCAGTACTTC. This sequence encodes CAISESANQETQYF.

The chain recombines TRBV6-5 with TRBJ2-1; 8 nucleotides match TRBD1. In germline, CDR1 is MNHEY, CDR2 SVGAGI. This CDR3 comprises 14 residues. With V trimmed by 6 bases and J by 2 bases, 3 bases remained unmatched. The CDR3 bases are TGTGCCAGCAGACGACAGGGGACCTACAATGAGCAGTTCTTC. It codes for CASRRQGTYNEQFF.

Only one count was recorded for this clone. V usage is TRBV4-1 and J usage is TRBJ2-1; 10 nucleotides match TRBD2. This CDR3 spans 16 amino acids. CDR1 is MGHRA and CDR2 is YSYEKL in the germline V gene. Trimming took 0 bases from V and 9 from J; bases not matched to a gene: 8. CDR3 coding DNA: TGCGCCAGCAGCCAAGATTACTCAGCGGGGGGGCGTGAGCAGTTCTTC. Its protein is CASSQDYSAGGREQFF.

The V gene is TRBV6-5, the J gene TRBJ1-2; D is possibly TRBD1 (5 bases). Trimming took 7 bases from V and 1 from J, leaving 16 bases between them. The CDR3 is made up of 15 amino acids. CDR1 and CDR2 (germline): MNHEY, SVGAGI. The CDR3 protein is CASTPPGVGNYGYTF. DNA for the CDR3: TGTGCCAGCACCCCACCGGGGGTGGGTAACTATGGCTACACCTTC.

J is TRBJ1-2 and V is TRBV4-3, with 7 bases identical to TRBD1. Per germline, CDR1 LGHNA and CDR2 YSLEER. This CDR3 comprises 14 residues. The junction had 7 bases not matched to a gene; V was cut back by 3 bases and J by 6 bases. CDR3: CASSQTRQGNGYTF. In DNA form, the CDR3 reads TGCGCCAGCAGCCAGACCCGACAGGGTAATGGCTACACCTTC.

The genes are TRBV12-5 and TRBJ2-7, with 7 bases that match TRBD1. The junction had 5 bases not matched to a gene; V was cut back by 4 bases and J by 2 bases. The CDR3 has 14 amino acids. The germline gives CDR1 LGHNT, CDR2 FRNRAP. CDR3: CASGSSGGPYEQYF. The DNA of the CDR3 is TGTGCTAGTGGTTCCTCAGGGGGTCCCTACGAGCAGTACTTC.

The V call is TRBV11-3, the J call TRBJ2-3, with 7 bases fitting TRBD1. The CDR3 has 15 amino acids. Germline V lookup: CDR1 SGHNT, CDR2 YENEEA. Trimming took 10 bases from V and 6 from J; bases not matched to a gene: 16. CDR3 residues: CATRPGTAAGDTQYF. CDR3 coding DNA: TGTGCCACCCGTCCCGGGACAGCAGCCGGGGATACGCAGTATTTT.

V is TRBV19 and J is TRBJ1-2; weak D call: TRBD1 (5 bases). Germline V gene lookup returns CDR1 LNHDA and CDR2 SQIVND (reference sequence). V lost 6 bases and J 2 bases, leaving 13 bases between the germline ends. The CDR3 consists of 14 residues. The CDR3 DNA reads TGTGCCAGTAGGGAAGGGGTCTCCAACTATGGCTACACCTTC. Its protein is CASREGVSNYGYTF.

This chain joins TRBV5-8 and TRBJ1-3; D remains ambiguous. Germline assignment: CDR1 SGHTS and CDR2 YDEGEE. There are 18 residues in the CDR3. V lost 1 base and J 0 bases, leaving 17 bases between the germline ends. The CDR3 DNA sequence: TGTGCCAGCAGCTTGTCACGAGGTAGCAGTTTCTCTGGAAACACCATATATTTT. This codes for CASSLSRGSSFSGNTIYF.

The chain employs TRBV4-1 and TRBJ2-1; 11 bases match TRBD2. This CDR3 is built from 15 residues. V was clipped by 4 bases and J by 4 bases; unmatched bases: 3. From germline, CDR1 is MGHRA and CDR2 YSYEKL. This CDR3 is CASSPRTSGYNEQFF. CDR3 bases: TGCGCCAGCAGCCCCCGGACTAGCGGGTACAATGAGCAGTTCTTC.

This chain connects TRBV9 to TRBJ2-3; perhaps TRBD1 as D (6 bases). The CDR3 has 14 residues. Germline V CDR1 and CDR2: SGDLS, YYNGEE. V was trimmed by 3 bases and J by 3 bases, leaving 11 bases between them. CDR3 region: CASSGPQGTDTQYF. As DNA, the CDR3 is TGTGCCAGCAGCGGACCCCAGGGGACAGATACGCAGTATTTT. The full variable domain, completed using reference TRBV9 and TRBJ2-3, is DSGVTQTPKHLITATGQRVTLRCSPRSGDLSVYWYQQSLDQGLQFLIQYYNGEERAKGNILERFSAQQFPDLHSELNLSSLELGDSALYFCASSGPQGTDTQYFGPGTRLTVL.

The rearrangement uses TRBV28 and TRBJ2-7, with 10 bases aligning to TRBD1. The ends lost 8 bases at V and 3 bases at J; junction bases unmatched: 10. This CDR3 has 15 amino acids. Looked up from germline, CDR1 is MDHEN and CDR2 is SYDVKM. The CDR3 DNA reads TGTGCCAGCTGCCGGGACAGGGGAATAGTCTACGAGCAGTACTTC. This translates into CASCRDRGIVYEQYF.

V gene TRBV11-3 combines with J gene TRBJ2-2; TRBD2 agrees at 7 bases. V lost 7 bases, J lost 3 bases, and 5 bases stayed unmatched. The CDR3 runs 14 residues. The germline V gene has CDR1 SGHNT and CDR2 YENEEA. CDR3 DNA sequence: TGTGCCAGCATTGCCCTAGCGGACACCGGGGAGCTGTTTTTT. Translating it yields CASIALADTGELFF.

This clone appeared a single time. The CDR3 DNA reads TGTGCCAGCAGCGTAGTGGGTAGCGGGTCCGAGCAGTACTTC. It specifies CASSVVGSGSEQYF. The rearrangement joins TRBV9 to TRBJ2-7, with 7 bases lining up with TRBD2. Germline CDR1 SGDLS, CDR2 YYNGEE. CDR3 length: 14 amino acids. The V and J ends lost 0 bases and 6 bases, in that order; junction bases with no gene match: 6.

The CDR3 loop is CASSLDRGREQFF. The CDR3, as DNA: TGTGCCAGCAGCCTCGACAGGGGGCGTGAGCAGTTCTTC. The genes are TRBV6-2 or TRBV6-3 and TRBJ2-1; 10 nucleotides align to TRBD1. CDR1 and CDR2 (germline): MNHEY, SVGEGT. The CDR3 totals 13 residues. V lost 6 bases and J lost 9; bases outside the gene matches: 5.